The entry below gives a single TCR beta chain sequence along with its context. Germline CDR1 ENHRY, CDR2 SYGVKD. The length of the CDR3 is 14 residues. Between the trimmed V and J ends, which lost 3 bases and 10 bases, there was a span of 16 bases. The data derive from a study of OX40 agonist ivuxolimab in advanced cancers. For the study at large: The patients' treatment was ivuxolimab, an agonistic anti-OX40 (CD134) antibody. Prior anti-PD-1, anti-PD-L1 or anti-CTLA-4 therapy was allowed; over 30% had some. Ivuxolimab was delivered to patients intravenously every 2 weeks at doses spanning 0.01 to 10 mg/kg. Cohort: around 79% men, mean age 60, aged about 20 to 90.

Repertoires were generated with immunoSEQ multiplex PCR, while TCRdb's copy carries only in-frame clones and drops some. This table has 28,000 or so clones, more than 85% appearing once. Sequencing used CD4+ or CD8+ T cells sorted from blood, obtained in a trial of the OX40 agonist ivuxolimab. The clonotype originates from an adult with an advanced solid tumor such as melanoma, head and neck, liver or kidney cancer. V is TRBV10-3 and J is TRBJ2-1; D call uncertain. The CDR3 loop reads CAISDVPKMGEQFF. In nucleotides, the CDR3 is TGTGCCATCAGTGACGTACCCAAAATGGGGGAGCAGTTCTTC.